This T cell receptor beta chain came from a study of T cells in Graves' hyperthyroidism and ophthalmopathy. Findings and caveats of the study: Peripheral blood also featured most of the thyroid clonotypes expanded above 0.001. In the analysis, a 13 V-J model separated ophthalmopathy from stable hyperthyroidism.

Concerning this clonotype itself: What it binds is not known.

Amplified regions were TCR beta CDR3 sequences from RNA transcripts. The study used the HTBI primer set for a first-round RT-PCR of the TCR CDR3. In TCRdb, the multiplex PCR reads were re-called with MiXCR into one record per CDR3 protein. The sample yields 640,000 or so distinct CDR3 sequences, under 15% seen once. V was cut by 6 bases and J by 7 bases, with 18 bases left in between. Looked up from germline, CDR1 is MDHEN and CDR2 is SYDVKM. The CDR3 covers 14 residues. Sequencing was done on a sample of blood. This sequence joins TRBV28 and TRBJ1-1; D perhaps matches TRBD1 (6 bases). This clonotype was obtained from a woman aged 40 to 50 with Graves' ophthalmopathy. CDR3 sequence (DNA): TGTGCCAGCAGGTTTGCGACAGGAACAGGTGAAGCTTTCTTT. Its protein product is CASRFATGTGEAFF.